Below, 20 T cell receptor beta chains from the same sample are listed, as sequenced in a study of monozygotic twins with inflammatory bowel disease. TCRdb reprocessed the 5' RACE reads; each CDR3 protein has one entry and no DNA is given. The sample shows some 200,000 distinct CDR3 sequences, and 1.6% sits with its ten largest clones. Input material: blood. The receptors here all came from a human donor with ulcerative colitis or Crohn's disease, or a healthy co-twin of an affected twin (not recorded which).

The chain employs TRBV12-3 or TRBV12-4 and TRBJ2-3; TCRdb proposes TRBD2, but this gene call is untestable without DNA. The CDR3 consists of 16 residues. The CDR3 sequence is CASSPRGGSSTDTQYF.

The J gene is TRBJ2-1, the V gene TRBV20-1; TCRdb's assignment of TRBD2 cannot be checked, as there is no DNA. The CDR3 is 15 amino acids. Looked up from germline, CDR1 is DFQATT and CDR2 is SNEGSKA (reference sequence). CDR3 sequence: CSALRLAGVSDEQFF.

The rearrangement joins TRBV7-2 to TRBJ2-5. CDR1 SGHTA and CDR2 FQGNSA come from the germline V gene. This CDR3 is built from 15 residues. This CDR3 is CASSLGTVYQETQYF.

V usage is TRBV5-6 and J usage is TRBJ1-2; there is no DNA to check the TCRdb D call of TRBD1. The CDR3 runs 13 residues. Germline lookup yields CDR1 SGHDT and CDR2 YYEEEE. The chain's CDR3 is CASRGDTAYGYTF.

The chain carries TRBV6-5 and TRBJ2-2; lacking DNA, the TRBD2 call made by TCRdb goes unchecked. The CDR3 is 17 residues long. Per the germline V gene, CDR1 is MNHEY and CDR2 is SVGAGI. CDR3 amino acids: CASSYSIGGGNTGELFF.

The chain links TRBV5-1 to TRBJ1-1; the TCRdb D gene call, TRBD1, has no DNA to confirm it. This CDR3 contains 17 residues. Germline V gene lookup returns CDR1 SGHRS and CDR2 YFSETQ. CDR3 amino acids: CASSFSGTVRGGTEAFF.

This sequence joins TRBV27 and TRBJ1-1. In germline, CDR1 is MNHEY, CDR2 SMNVEV (reference sequence). The length of the CDR3 is 13 residues. The CDR3 loop reads CASSFSGRNEAFF.

The chain has TRBV5-1 and TRBJ2-3. The CDR3 is 11 amino acids. The germline CDR1 and CDR2 sequences are SGHRS and YFSETQ. The CDR3 spells CASSYADTQYF. The whole variable domain, filled in from reference TRBV5-1 and TRBJ2-3, reads KAGVTQTPRYLIKTRGQQVTLSCSPISGHRSVSWYQQTPGQGLQFLFEYFSETQRNKGNFPGRFSGRQFSNSRSEMNVSTLELGDSALYLCASSYADTQYFGPGTRLTVL.

This sequence joins TRBV7-9 and TRBJ1-1. This CDR3 has 14 amino acids. The germline gives CDR1 SEHNR, CDR2 FQNEAQ (reference sequence). This CDR3 is CASSLSHDRLRAFF.

V gene TRBV11-1 combines with J gene TRBJ2-5; TCRdb proposes TRBD1, but this gene call is untestable without DNA. This CDR3 spans 14 amino acids. Germline V gives CDR1 SGHAT, CDR2 FQDESV (reference sequence). CDR3 in amino acids: CASSLRAGIGTQYF.

This CDR3 reads CASSLDTNSPLHF. The chain couples TRBV7-2 to TRBJ1-6. Germline values: CDR1 SGHTA, CDR2 FQGNSA. The CDR3 length is 13 residues. The variable domain in full, completed from reference TRBV7-2 and TRBJ1-6, reads GAGVSQSPSNKVTEKGKDVELRCDPISGHTALYWYRQSLGQGLEFLIYFQGNSAPDKSGLPSDRFSAERTGGSVSTLTIQRTQQEDSAVYLCASSLDTNSPLHFGNGTRLTVT.

V gene TRBV14 combines with J gene TRBJ2-1; the TCRdb D gene call, TRBD2, has no DNA to confirm it. The CDR3 totals 16 residues. From germline, CDR1 is SGHDN and CDR2 FVKESK. The CDR3 sequence: CASSRTAGGLYNEQFF.

The chain combines TRBV11-3 with TRBJ2-7. Germline V gene data show CDR1 as SGHNT and CDR2 as YENEEA. There are 13 residues in the CDR3. This CDR3 is CASSLNPLGEQYF.

The chain uses TRBV20-1 and TRBJ1-1; TCRdb selects TRBD1, and the lack of DNA leaves this call unchecked. Germline CDR1 is DFQATT and CDR2 is SNEGSKA (reference sequence). There are 15 residues in the CDR3. This CDR3 reads CSAIRPGQGITEAFF.

The chain couples TRBV18 to TRBJ2-7; no DNA is available, so the TRBD1 call from TCRdb remains unchecked. The germline V gene has CDR1 KGHSH and CDR2 LQKENI. This CDR3 contains 17 residues. This CDR3 reads CASSLYSPGQGNHEQYF. The full variable domain, with the rest looked up from reference TRBV18 and TRBJ2-7, is NAGVMQNPRHLVRRRGQEARLRCSPMKGHSHVYWYRQLPEEGLKFMVYLQKENIIDESGMPKERFSAEFPKEGPSILRIQQVVRGDSAAYFCASSLYSPGQGNHEQYFGPGTRLTVT.

This chain joins TRBV9 and TRBJ2-4; TCRdb proposes TRBD1, but this gene call is untestable without DNA. Germline V CDR1 and CDR2: SGDLS, YYNGEE. There are 13 residues in the CDR3. The CDR3 loop reads CASSGPGEDIQYF.

The genes are TRBV2 and TRBJ1-3. The length of the CDR3 is 13 residues. Looked up from germline, CDR1 is SNHLY and CDR2 is FYNNEI. CDR3: CASPTGSGNTIYF. Drawing the rest from reference TRBV2 and TRBJ1-3, the complete variable domain is EPEVTQTPSHQVTQMGQEVILRCVPISNHLYFYWYRQILGQKVEFLVSFYNNEISEKSEIFDDQFSVERPDGSNFTLKIRSTKLEDSAMYFCASPTGSGNTIYFGEGSWLTVV.

This sequence joins TRBV7-9 and TRBJ1-1. There are 16 residues in the CDR3. Germline values: CDR1 SEHNR, CDR2 FQNEAQ (reference sequence). CDR3 region: CASSPSWGGMNTEAFF. Variable domain in full (rest from reference TRBV7-9 and TRBJ1-1): DTGVSQNPRHKITKRGQNVTFRCDPISEHNRLYWYRQTLGQGPEFLTYFQNEAQLEKSRLLSDRFSAERPKGSFSTLEIQRTEQGDSAMYLCASSPSWGGMNTEAFFGQGTRLTVV.

The rearrangement links TRBV5-1 to TRBJ2-5. Germline V gene lookup returns CDR1 SGHRS and CDR2 YFSETQ. The CDR3 extends over 12 amino acids. This CDR3 is CASSLAFETQYF.

This chain uses TRBV11-2 with TRBJ2-1; with no DNA, the TCRdb D assignment of TRBD1 cannot be verified. The V gene's germline CDR1 is SGHAT and CDR2 FQNNGV. The CDR3 has 14 amino acids. CDR3 amino acids: CASRDTSSYNEQFF.